This T cell receptor beta chain was documented in a study of blood T cell repertoires in COVID-19. Overall study: T cells, B-cell-depleted T cells, or PBMCs provided the cDNA or gDNA that served as material.

How the authors handled the data: For nucleated cells, counts were estimated from reference gene primer amplification. Measured with immunoSEQ multiplex PCR; TCRdb has only the in-frame clones, and not every one. That table furnishes V, J and clone size, whereas the DNA furnished D and trimming. The sample has approximately 150,000 clones, about 87% seen once. Trimming at V came to 6 bases and at J to 4 bases, leaving 9 bases not matched to a gene. Germline assignment: CDR1 MNHNY and CDR2 SVGAGI (reference sequence). The CDR3 consists of 15 residues. The source material was peripheral blood. The receptor was isolated from a woman in her forties or fifties with acute or convalescent COVID-19. The chain is built from TRBV6-6 and TRBJ1-3; 7 bases agree with TRBD1. The CDR3 is CASSRAGTVGNTIYF. CDR3 bases: TGTGCCAGCAGCCGGGCCGGGACAGTAGGAAACACCATATATTTT.